Shown below are 28 T cell receptor beta chains from a single sample sequenced in a study of tissue T cells after allogeneic stem cell transplantation. This table comes from immunoSEQ multiplex PCR, and its TCRdb copy is limited to in-frame clones, with some not included. The sample records approximately 6,700 clones, about 50% being singletons. The sample's time point: mouse harvest day 7 after allogeneic transplant. Mouse grafts combined 10^7 T-cell-depleted bone marrow cells with 10^6 splenic CD5+ T cells. Source material: gut tissue. The source is a female BALB/c mouse given C57BL/6 T cells with graft-versus-host disease after an allogeneic hematopoietic cell transplant.

With regard to this clone: Here the gene names and germline are mouse. With the read ending 1 residue before the CDR3 end, the germline J gene is used to fill in that end. The chain combines TRBV12-2 with TRBJ2-5, with 7 bases matching TRBD2. The CDR3 sequence is 13 residues long. Germline assignment: CDR1 SGHLS and CDR2 HYDKME. Trimming cost V 5 bases and J 2 bases; bases outside gene matches: 3. CDR3 DNA, as far as it was read: TGTGCCAGCTTGGGGGGTAGCCAAGACACCCAGTAC. Its translation: CASLGGSQDTQY. The whole CDR3 reads CASLGGSQDTQYF.

To note about this clone: The gene symbols are mouse symbols. The observed sequence ends 1 residue before the CDR3 terminus, with the missing tail filled in from the germline J gene. The rearrangement links TRBV19 to TRBJ2-5, with 11 nucleotides matching TRBD2. V shed 10 bases, J shed 4 bases, and the junction held 8 bases outside the gene matches. Germline CDR1 reads FNHDT; CDR2 reads SITEND (reference sequence). The length of the CDR3 is 14 residues. The CDR3 reads CAPPTGGAEDTQYF. The covered CDR3 bases are TGTGCCCCCCCCACTGGGGGGGCGGAAGACACCCAGTAC.

Of note for this clone: Gene names refer to mouse genes. The DNA ends 1 residue before the CDR3 does, and the rest of the CDR3 is filled in from the germline J gene. The sample has other DNA sequences that encode this CDR3 too. The rearrangement uses TRBV29 and TRBJ2-3; D might be TRBD1 or TRBD2, each matching 6 bases. This CDR3 is built from 14 residues. The germline V and J ends were trimmed by 2 bases and 1 base, with 7 bases remaining between them. Germline V CDR1 and CDR2: MSHET, SYDVDS. CDR3 region: CASSLGGGAETLYF. The sequenced part of the CDR3 DNA is TGTGCTAGCAGTTTAGGGGGCGGTGCAGAAACGCTGTAT.

This clone was counted between two and nine times. Gene names are mouse gene names. Read sequence stops 1 residue before the CDR3 end, and the germline J gene provides the missing end. The V and J genes are TRBV12-1 and TRBJ1-4; 9 bases agree with TRBD1. J was trimmed by 5 bases and V by 4 bases; bases with no gene match: 4. This CDR3 comprises 14 residues. In germline, CDR1 is SGHSN, CDR2 HYEKVE. CDR3 loop: CASSLGQGNERLFF. The sequenced part of the CDR3 DNA is TGTGCCAGCTCCCTGGGACAGGGAAACGAAAGATTATTT.

This clone was found once. The gene names here belong to mouse. The read ends 1 residue before the CDR3 terminus; that terminus is restored from the germline J gene. The gene calls are TRBV26 and TRBJ2-4; D possibly corresponds to TRBD2 (7 bases). CDR1 and CDR2 (germline): KGHPV, FQNQEV (reference sequence). V was cut by 4 bases and J by 2 bases, with 10 bases left in between. This CDR3 has 14 amino acids. The CDR3 here is CASSPGGPQNTLYF. The CDR3 bases that were read are TGTGCCAGCAGTCCGGGGGGCCCTCAAAACACCTTGTAC.

Comments on this clone: Each gene name is a mouse one. Read coverage stops 1 residue before the CDR3 terminus; the germline J gene supplies the remainder. This rearrangement joins TRBV14 to TRBJ2-1; D possibly corresponds to TRBD1 (6 bases). Germline V lookup: CDR1 SGHDT, CDR2 FRDEAV. The CDR3 consists of 14 residues. V dropped 1 base and J dropped 4 bases, with 9 bases sitting between them. The DNA read from the CDR3 is TGTGCCAGCAGTTTCCAGGGGAGGTATGCTGAGCAGTTC. Protein product: CASSFQGRYAEQF. The CDR3 in its entirety is CASSFQGRYAEQFF.

Note on this clone: Genes here carry mouse names. The read is 1 residue too short to cover the CDR3 end, so that end is filled in from the germline J gene. The chain has TRBV12-2 and TRBJ2-5; 8 nucleotides align to TRBD2. The CDR3 is made up of 17 amino acids. From germline, CDR1 is SGHLS and CDR2 HYDKME. Losses at the gene ends were 4 bases for V and 0 bases for J; bases not matched to a gene: 11. The CDR3 loop reads CASSPGLGGLNQDTQYF. The covered CDR3 bases are TGTGCCAGCTCCCCCGGGCTGGGGGGTCTAAACCAAGACACCCAGTAC. Combining the CDR3 with reference TRBV12-2 and TRBJ2-5 gives the whole variable domain NSGVVQSPRYIIKGKGERSILKCIPISGHLSVAWYQQTQGQELKFFIQHYDKMERDKGNLPSRFSVQQFDDYHSEMNMSALELEDSAVYFCASSPGLGGLNQDTQYFGPGTRLLVL.

On this clone: Gene names follow the mouse nomenclature. The CDR3 end lies 1 residue beyond the end of the read and is filled in from the germline J gene. The chain recombines TRBV26 with TRBJ2-7; 7 nucleotides align to TRBD2. The CDR3 loop spans 13 amino acids. Germline CDR1 reads KGHPV; CDR2 reads FQNQEV (reference sequence). With 4 bases clipped from V and 6 bases from J, the junction kept 6 bases outside the gene matches. CDR3 region: CASSPGGGFEQYF. CDR3 DNA (partial): TGTGCCAGCAGTCCCGGGGGGGGGTTTGAACAGTAC.

As to this clone: These gene names are mouse names. The read ends 1 residue before the CDR3 terminus; that terminus is restored from the germline J gene. The chain links TRBV26 to TRBJ2-7, with 9 bases fitting TRBD2. V was clipped by 0 bases and J by 3 bases; unmatched bases: 0. Per the germline V gene, CDR1 is KGHPV and CDR2 is FQNQEV (reference sequence). The CDR3 spans 14 residues. The CDR3 is CASSLSWGGYEQYF. CDR3 bases read: TGTGCCAGCAGTCTGTCCTGGGGGGGCTATGAACAGTAC.

As regards this clone: Mouse gene names apply. The read comes to an end 1 residue before the CDR3 does, leaving the germline J gene to fill in the end. The gene calls are TRBV2 and TRBJ2-5; D might be TRBD1 (6 bases). CDR1 and CDR2 from the germline V gene are LGHNA and YSYQKL. The V end lost 0 bases, the J end lost 5 bases, and 9 bases lay between the germline ends. This CDR3 contains 14 residues. The sequenced part of the CDR3 DNA is TGTGCCAGCAGCCAAGAGGGAGGGGGAGACACCCAGTAC. This encodes CASSQEGGGDTQY. In full, the CDR3 reads CASSQEGGGDTQYF.

Comment on this clone: Gene and germline names: mouse. The DNA ends 1 residue before the CDR3 does, and the rest of the CDR3 is filled in from the germline J gene. The chain is built from TRBV23 and TRBJ2-2. The germline gives CDR1 KGHTA, CDR2 FQNQQP. The CDR3 sequence is 14 residues long. The CDR3 loop is CSSSQSGNTGQLYF. The sequenced CDR3 bases are TGCTCCAGCAGTCAATCGGGGAACACCGGGCAGCTCTAC.

In the case of this clone: Here the gene names and germline are mouse. The CDR3 extends 1 residue past the end of the read, so its final part is completed from the germline J gene. The rearrangement uses TRBV19 and TRBJ1-1; 8 nucleotides agree with TRBD1. CDR1 FNHDT and CDR2 SITEND come from the germline V gene (reference sequence). This CDR3 comprises 14 residues. Germline trimming cut 4 bases from V and 0 bases from J; bases unmatched to any gene: 2. The CDR3 region is CASSPGQANTEVFF. The CDR3 bases that were read are TGTGCCAGCAGTCCGGGACAGGCAAACACAGAAGTCTTC.

On this clone: Gene and germline names: mouse. The read halts 1 residue ahead of the CDR3 end, with the missing end drawn from the germline J gene. V and J are TRBV26 and TRBJ1-2, with D uncertain. Trimming took off 4 bases at V and 2 bases at J, with 8 bases between the two ends. The CDR3 totals 13 residues. CDR1 is KGHPV and CDR2 is FQNQEV in the germline V gene (reference sequence). CDR3 DNA (partial): TGTGCCAGCAGTCCTCACAAGAACTCCGACTACACC. This codes for CASSPHKNSDYT. The complete CDR3 sequence is CASSPHKNSDYTF. The entire variable domain, with the rest obtained from reference TRBV26 and TRBJ1-2, is as follows: NSKVIQTPRYLVKGQGQKAKMRCIPEKGHPVVFWYQQNKNNEFKFLINFQNQEVLQQIDMTEKRFSAECPSNSPCSLEIQSSEAGDSALYLCASSPHKNSDYTFGSGTRLLVI.

With regard to this clone: Germline and genes here are mouse. The read finishes 1 residue shy of the CDR3 end, and the germline J gene is used to complete it. This chain uses TRBV26 with TRBJ2-2, with 7 bases fitting TRBD1. Germline loops: CDR1 KGHPV, CDR2 FQNQEV (reference sequence). Trimming took 0 bases from V and 6 from J; bases not matched to a gene: 1. There are 14 residues in the CDR3. The CDR3 bases that were read are TGTGCCAGCAGTCTGTCGACAGGGCCCGGGCAGCTCTAC. Translation gives CASSLSTGPGQLY. In full, the CDR3 reads CASSLSTGPGQLYF.

A remark on this clone: The gene names given are mouse names. The CDR3 end is not reached by the read, which stops 1 residue before it; the germline J gene fills it in. The J gene is TRBJ2-1, the V gene TRBV12-2; a possible D gene is TRBD1 (6 bases). Germline V gene lookup returns CDR1 SGHLS and CDR2 HYDKME. The CDR3 length is 14 residues. V gave up 2 bases and J gave up 1 base, with 8 bases separating them. CDR3 sequence: CASSQGTNYAEQFF. The CDR3 bases that were read are TGTGCCAGCTCTCAGGGGACAAACTATGCTGAGCAGTTC.

This clone counts as medium-sized. Gene names follow the mouse nomenclature. The read ends 1 residue before the CDR3 terminus; that terminus is restored from the germline J gene. This sequence joins TRBV26 and TRBJ2-7; D not certain. The CDR3 spans 13 residues. Trimming left V 3 bases short and J 3 bases short, with 9 bases between. Germline assignment: CDR1 KGHPV and CDR2 FQNQEV (reference sequence). CDR3 protein: CASSLAVLYEQYF. The DNA read from the CDR3 is TGTGCCAGCAGTCTAGCAGTCCTCTATGAACAGTAC.

Notes on this clone: Gene names refer to mouse genes. The read is 1 residue too short to cover the CDR3 end, so that end is filled in from the germline J gene. The chain uses TRBV16 and TRBJ1-4; a possible D gene is TRBD1 (6 bases). Germline loops: CDR1 SGHSA, CDR2 FRNQAP. The CDR3 length is 15 residues. V lost 4 bases, J lost 5 bases, and 14 bases lay in between. Here the CDR3 reads CASSSSRGRNERLFF. CDR3 DNA, as far as it was read: TGTGCAAGCAGCTCTAGTCGGGGGCGGAACGAAAGATTATTT.

This clone was seen a few times. Gene names are mouse gene names. The CDR3 end lies 1 residue beyond the end of the read and is filled in from the germline J gene. The chain uses TRBV26 and TRBJ2-7; D is possibly TRBD2 (6 bases). Trimming pared 1 base from V and 0 bases from J, leaving 7 bases between. Germline V CDR1 and CDR2: KGHPV, FQNQEV (reference sequence). This CDR3 contains 14 residues. CDR3 bases read: TGTGCCAGCAGTCTGTGGGGGGTCTCCTATGAACAGTAC. This codes for CASSLWGVSYEQY. The whole CDR3 reads CASSLWGVSYEQYF.

Of note for this clone: Gene names follow the mouse nomenclature. The missing CDR3 end, 1 residue past where the read stops, is filled in from the germline J gene. V and J are TRBV26 and TRBJ1-2, with D hard to call. The germline V and J ends were trimmed by 2 bases and 5 bases, with 6 bases remaining between them. Germline CDR1 is KGHPV and CDR2 is FQNQEV (reference sequence). The CDR3 covers 12 residues. CDR3 DNA, as far as it was read: TGTGCCAGCAGTCTGGGGGATTCCGACTACACC. The encoded protein is CASSLGDSDYT. In full, the CDR3 reads CASSLGDSDYTF.

A word on this clone: Gene names and germline match the mouse. Read sequence stops 1 residue before the CDR3 end, and the germline J gene provides the missing end. The rearrangement uses TRBV23 and TRBJ2-4; TRBD1 is the table's D call, not checked against the DNA. From germline, CDR1 is KGHTA and CDR2 FQNQQP. CDR3 size: 14 residues. The CDR3 protein is CSSSQGTKQNTLYF. The CDR3 DNA, read in part, is TGCTCCAGCAGTCAAGGGACAAAACAAAACACCTTGTAC.

To note about this clone: Gene names are the mouse ones. The observed sequence ends 1 residue before the CDR3 terminus, with the missing tail filled in from the germline J gene. The chain links TRBV26 to TRBJ1-1; D uncertain. In germline, CDR1 is KGHPV, CDR2 FQNQEV (reference sequence). The V end lost 1 base, the J end lost 0 bases, and 9 bases lay between the germline ends. This CDR3 is 15 amino acids long. The CDR3 protein is CASSLWGGSNTEVFF. CDR3 DNA, as far as it was read: TGTGCCAGCAGTCTGTGGGGAGGCTCAAACACAGAAGTCTTC. Full variable domain (remainder filled in from reference TRBV26 and TRBJ1-1): NSKVIQTPRYLVKGQGQKAKMRCIPEKGHPVVFWYQQNKNNEFKFLINFQNQEVLQQIDMTEKRFSAECPSNSPCSLEIQSSEAGDSALYLCASSLWGGSNTEVFFGKGTRLTVV.

This clone was observed a handful of times. Gene names follow the mouse nomenclature. From the germline J gene comes the end of the CDR3, since the read stops 1 residue before it. The chain is built from TRBV13-2 and TRBJ2-2; D may be TRBD2 (5 bases). V was trimmed by 2 bases and J by 0 bases, leaving 8 bases between them. The germline gives CDR1 NNHNN, CDR2 SYGAGS (reference sequence). CDR3 length equals 15 residues. The CDR3 DNA, read in part, is TGTGCCAGCGGTGACACTGGAGCAAACACCGGGCAGCTCTAC. Protein: CASGDTGANTGQLY. The whole CDR3 sequence reads CASGDTGANTGQLYF.

Notes on this clone: Mouse gene names apply. Coverage ceases 1 residue before the CDR3 finishes, and the germline J gene fills in the end. The chain recombines TRBV12-1 with TRBJ2-7; the match to TRBD2 covers 13 bases. CDR3 length: 14 amino acids. Germline assignment: CDR1 SGHSN and CDR2 HYEKVE. Trimming at V came to 4 bases and at J to 6 bases, leaving 5 bases not matched to a gene. Here the CDR3 reads CASSRDWGGVEQYF. Partial CDR3 DNA: TGTGCCAGCTCCCGGGACTGGGGGGGTGTTGAACAGTAC.

The table lists this clone with a count of one. Mouse gene names and germline throughout. The read is 1 residue too short to cover the CDR3 end, so that end is filled in from the germline J gene. The chain combines TRBV16 with TRBJ1-1, with D possibly TRBD1 on 5 matching bases. V was shortened by 5 bases and J by 1 base, with 8 bases between the two germline ends. The CDR3 totals 13 residues. CDR1 and CDR2 (germline): SGHSA, FRNQAP. CDR3 region: CASSPTENTEVFF. The CDR3 bases that were read are TGTGCAAGCAGCCCGACAGAAAACACAGAAGTCTTC.

About this clone itself: The listed genes are named as in mouse. The observed sequence ends 1 residue before the CDR3 terminus, with the missing tail filled in from the germline J gene. The chain uses TRBV1 and TRBJ1-4, with D unresolved. The CDR3 covers 14 residues. Trimming stripped 3 bases from V and 5 bases from J, with 10 bases between. Per the germline V gene, CDR1 is NSQYPW and CDR2 is LRSPGD (reference sequence). The sequenced part of the CDR3 DNA is TGCACCTGCAGTGCCCGGGGAACGAACGAAAGATTATTT. It translates to CTCSARGTNERLF. The whole CDR3 region reads CTCSARGTNERLFF.

A word on this clone: The genes are named according to mouse. The read halts 1 residue ahead of the CDR3 end, with the missing end drawn from the germline J gene. The genes are TRBV15 and TRBJ1-4; 8 nucleotides agree with TRBD1. Germline CDR1 and CDR2: SGHND and FRSKSL. This CDR3 has 12 residues. Unmatched junction bases numbered 1, after V lost 6 bases and J lost 7 bases. The DNA read from the CDR3 is TGTGCCAGCAGGACAGGGGCCGAAAGATTATTT. Encoded protein: CASRTGAERLF. The whole CDR3 protein is CASRTGAERLFF.

As for this clone: Any gene name here is a mouse gene name. The part of the CDR3 DNA that was read is TGTGCCAGCAGTCTGTCCGACATTAGTGCAGAAACGCTGTAT. Its translation is CASSLSDISAETLY. The whole CDR3 reads CASSLSDISAETLYF. The chain recombines TRBV26 with TRBJ2-3, with unresolved D. The CDR3 end is not reached by the read, which stops 1 residue before it; the germline J gene fills it in. This CDR3 region has 15 residues. The V and J ends lost 0 bases and 0 bases respectively, with 7 bases between them. Per germline, CDR1 KGHPV and CDR2 FQNQEV (reference sequence).

About this clone: Gene names follow the mouse nomenclature. Read sequence stops 1 residue before the CDR3 end, and the germline J gene provides the missing end. The chain joins TRBV14 to TRBJ1-3, with D hard to call. In germline, CDR1 is SGHDT, CDR2 FRDEAV. Trimming cost V 2 bases and J 0 bases, with 3 bases left between them. The CDR3 has 13 residues. The CDR3: CASSFDSGNTLYF. The sequenced part of the CDR3 DNA is TGTGCCAGCAGTTTTGATTCTGGAAATACGCTCTAT.